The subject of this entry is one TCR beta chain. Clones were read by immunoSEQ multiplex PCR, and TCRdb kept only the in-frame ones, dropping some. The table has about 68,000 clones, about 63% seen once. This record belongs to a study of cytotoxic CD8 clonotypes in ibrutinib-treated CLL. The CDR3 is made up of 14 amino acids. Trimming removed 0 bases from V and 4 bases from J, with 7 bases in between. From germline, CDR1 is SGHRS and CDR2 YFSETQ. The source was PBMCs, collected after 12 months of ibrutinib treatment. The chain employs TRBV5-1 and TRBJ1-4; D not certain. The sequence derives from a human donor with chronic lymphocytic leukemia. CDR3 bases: TGCGCCAGCAGCTTGGGAGGCCATAATGAAAAACTGTTTTTT. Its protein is CASSLGGHNEKLFF. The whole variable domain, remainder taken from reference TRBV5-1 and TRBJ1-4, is KAGVTQTPRYLIKTRGQQVTLSCSPISGHRSVSWYQQTPGQGLQFLFEYFSETQRNKGNFPGRFSGRQFSNSRSEMNVSTLELGDSALYLCASSLGGHNEKLFFGSGTQLSVL.